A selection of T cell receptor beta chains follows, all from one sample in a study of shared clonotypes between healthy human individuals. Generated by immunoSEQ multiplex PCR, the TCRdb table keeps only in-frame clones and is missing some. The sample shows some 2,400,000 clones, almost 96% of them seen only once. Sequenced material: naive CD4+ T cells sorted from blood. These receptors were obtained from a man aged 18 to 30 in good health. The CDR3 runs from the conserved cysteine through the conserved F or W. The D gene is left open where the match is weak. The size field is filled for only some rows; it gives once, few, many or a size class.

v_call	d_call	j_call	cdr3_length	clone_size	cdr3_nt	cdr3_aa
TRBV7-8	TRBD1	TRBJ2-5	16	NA	TGTGCCAGCAGCTTAGCTTTCAGGGGGCTGAAAGAGACCCAGTACTTC	CASSLAFRGLKETQYF
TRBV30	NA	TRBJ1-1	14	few	TGTGCCTGGAGTCAACACCTCTTGAACACTGAAGCTTTCTTT	CAWSQHLLNTEAFF
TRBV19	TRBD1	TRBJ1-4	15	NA	TGTGCCAGTAGTTACCCGGGACAGGGAAATGAAAAACTGTTTTTT	CASSYPGQGNEKLFF
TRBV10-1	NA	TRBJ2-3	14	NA	TGCGCCAGCAGTGGAGATACTTACACAGATACGCAGTATTTT	CASSGDTYTDTQYF
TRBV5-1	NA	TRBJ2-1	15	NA	TGCGCCAGCAGCCGCATGGAGGGGCCCTACAATGAGCAGTTCTTC	CASSRMEGPYNEQFF
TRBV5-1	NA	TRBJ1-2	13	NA	TGCGCCAGCAGCTTGGCCGGACGGTATGGCTACACCTTC	CASSLAGRYGYTF
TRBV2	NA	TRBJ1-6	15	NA	TGTGCCAGCAGTGAAATAGGGCAGGGTGCTCCACCCCTCCACTTT	CASSEIGQGAPPLHF
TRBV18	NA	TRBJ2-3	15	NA	TGTGCCAGCTCACCAATTCACGGTGTGGAAGATACGCAGTATTTT	CASSPIHGVEDTQYF
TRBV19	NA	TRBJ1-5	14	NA	TGTGCCAGTAGTGCCAACAGGGATGGCCAGCCCCAGCATTTT	CASSANRDGQPQHF
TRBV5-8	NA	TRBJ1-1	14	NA	TGTGCCAGCAGCTTGGCGGTAGTGAACACTGAAGCTTTCTTT	CASSLAVVNTEAFF
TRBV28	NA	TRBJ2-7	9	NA	TGTGCGAGCGGCCACGAGCAGTACTTC	CASGHEQYF
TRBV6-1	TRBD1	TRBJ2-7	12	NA	TGTGCCAGCTCGACAGGGGGCGCCGAGCAGTACTTC	CASSTGGAEQYF
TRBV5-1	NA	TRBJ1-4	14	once	TGCGCCAGCAGCTTTGGGACAATAAATGAAAAACTGTTTTTT	CASSFGTINEKLFF
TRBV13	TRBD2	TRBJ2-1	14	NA	TGTGCCAGCGCACTAGCGGGGGGCTACAATGAGCAGTTCTTC	CASALAGGYNEQFF
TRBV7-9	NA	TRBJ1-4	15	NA	TGTGCCAGCAGCCTTTCAGGGGTCTATAATGAAAAACTGTTTTTT	CASSLSGVYNEKLFF
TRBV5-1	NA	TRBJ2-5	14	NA	TGCGCCAGCAGCCCAGACAGGCGACAAGAGACCCAGTACTTC	CASSPDRRQETQYF